This T cell receptor (beta chain) was sequenced during a study of cytomegalovirus exposure and HLA in healthy donors. This clone was counted once. The CDR3 is 17 amino acids. CDR1 is SGDLS, CDR2 YYNGEE, per germline. The junction had 6 bases not matched to a gene; V was cut back by 4 bases and J by 4 bases. Clones were read by immunoSEQ multiplex PCR, and TCRdb kept only the in-frame ones, dropping some. The data contain 60,000 to 85,000 clones, over 95% of them singletons. This receptor was identified in a woman in her late teens or twenties in good health and CMV-seropositive. The sample consisted of PBMCs. This sequence joins TRBV9 and TRBJ2-1, with 15 nucleotides matching TRBD2. The DNA for the CDR3 is TGTGCCAGCAGCCCCGGACTAGCGGGAGGGGTTTACAATGAGCAGTTCTTC. This codes for CASSPGLAGGVYNEQFF.